The clone carrying this T cell receptor (beta chain) appeared many times. Its antigen remains unknown. This entry is derived from a study of naive and memory T cell subsets. Findings and caveats of the study: Possibly reflecting memory cells re-expressing CD45RA, a few larger clonotypes occurred in naive repertoires, especially CD8. From naive to CM, EM and EMRA, diversity decreased and Gini increased.

Germline CDR1 SQVTM, CDR2 ANQGSEA. The CDR3 extends over 11 amino acids. V was trimmed by 5 bases and J by 10 bases, leaving 12 bases between them. The beta constant-region primer was an equimolar mix of two oligonucleotides covering TRBC1 and TRBC2. Ligated cDNA was amplified by four rounds of PCR with nested alpha and beta constant-region primers and SP2. TCRdb reprocessed the UMI-ligation and nested PCR reads via MiXCR and lists one record per CDR3 protein. This table has roughly 99,000 distinct CDR3 sequences, 10% to 12% appearing once. J is TRBJ2-1 and V is TRBV29-1; perhaps D is TRBD1 or TRBD2 (5 bases each). The sequencing input was naive CD4+ T cells from blood. This TCR came from a human donor in good health. The CDR3 sequence is CSVPGPREQFF. Here the CDR3 DNA reads TGCAGCGTTCCGGGACCCAGAGAGCAGTTCTTC.